The sequence of this T cell receptor beta chain was determined in a study of T-cell reconstitution after alpha-beta-depleted transplantation in children. CDR1 is SGHRS and CDR2 is YFSETQ in the germline V gene. The CDR3 is 15 residues long. The germline V and J ends were trimmed by 0 bases and 7 bases, with 13 bases remaining between them. This sample's TCRbeta library carried unique molecular identifier barcodes. One entry per CDR3 protein results from TCRdb running MiXCR on the PCR reads. This table has some 530,000 distinct CDR3 sequences, under 15% appearing once. The sample was PBMCs from the stem cell graft donor, taken from the stem cell graft. This sequence joins TRBV5-1 and TRBJ2-2; the D gene is possibly TRBD1 (5 bases). The receptor was derived from a human donor who donated a stem cell graft to a child with combined immunodeficiency. In DNA form, the CDR3 reads TGCGCCAGCAGCTTGGCGACAGATGGCGGCGGGGAGCTGTTTTTT. Protein: CASSLATDGGGELFF.